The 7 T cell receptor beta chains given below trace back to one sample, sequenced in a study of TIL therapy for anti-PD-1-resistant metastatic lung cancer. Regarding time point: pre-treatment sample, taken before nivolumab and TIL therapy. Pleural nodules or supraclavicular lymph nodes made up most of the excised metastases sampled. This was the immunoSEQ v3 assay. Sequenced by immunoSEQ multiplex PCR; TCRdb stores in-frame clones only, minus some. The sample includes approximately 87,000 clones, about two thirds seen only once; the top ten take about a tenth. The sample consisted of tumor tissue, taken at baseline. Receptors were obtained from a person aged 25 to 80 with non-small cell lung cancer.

CDR3 residues: CASSTGTGGRFYEQYF. In nucleotides, the CDR3 is TGTGCCAGCAGCACCGGGACAGGGGGCAGGTTCTACGAGCAGTACTTC. The chain has TRBV5-4 and TRBJ2-7; 12 bases line up with TRBD1. The germline V gene has CDR1 SGHNT and CDR2 YYREEE (reference sequence). This CDR3 region has 16 residues. After removal of 4 bases from V and 3 bases from J, the junction contained 8 bases not matched to a gene.

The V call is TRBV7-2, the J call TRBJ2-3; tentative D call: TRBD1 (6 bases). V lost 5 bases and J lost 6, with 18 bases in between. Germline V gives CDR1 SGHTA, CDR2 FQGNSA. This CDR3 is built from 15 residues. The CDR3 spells CASSPRQALRDTQYF. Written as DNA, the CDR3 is TGTGCCAGCAGCCCCCGACAGGCCCTTCGGGATACGCAGTATTTT. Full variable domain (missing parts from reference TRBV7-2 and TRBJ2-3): GAGVSQSPSNKVTEKGKDVELRCDPISGHTALYWYRQSLGQGLEFLIYFQGNSAPDKSGLPSDRFSAERTGGSVSTLTIQRTQQEDSAVYLCASSPRQALRDTQYFGPGTRLTVL.

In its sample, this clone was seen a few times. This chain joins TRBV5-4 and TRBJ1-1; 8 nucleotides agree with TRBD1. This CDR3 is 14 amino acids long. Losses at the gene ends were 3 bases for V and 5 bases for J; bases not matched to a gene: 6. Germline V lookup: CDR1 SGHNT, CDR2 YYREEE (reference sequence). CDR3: CASSSKTGVTEAFF. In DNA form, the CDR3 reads TGTGCCAGCAGCTCCAAGACAGGGGTGACTGAAGCTTTCTTT.

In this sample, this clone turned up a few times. Here the CDR3 reads CASSLTGTSNQPQHF. CDR3 coding DNA: TGCGCCAGCAGCTTGACCGGGACATCCAATCAGCCCCAGCATTTT. The chain uses TRBV5-1 and TRBJ1-5; possible D gene TRBD1, 6 bases. V lost 1 base and J 3 bases, leaving 11 bases between the germline ends. The CDR3 covers 15 residues. Germline CDR1 SGHRS, CDR2 YFSETQ.

CDR3 bases: TGCGCCAGCGCCTGGGACAGGGGTGGAAACACCATATATTTT. It translates to CASAWDRGGNTIYF. The gene calls are TRBV5-1 and TRBJ1-3, with 10 bases identical to TRBD1. V lost 7 bases, J lost 3 bases, and 4 bases stayed unmatched. This CDR3 is built from 14 residues. Germline CDR1 is SGHRS and CDR2 is YFSETQ.

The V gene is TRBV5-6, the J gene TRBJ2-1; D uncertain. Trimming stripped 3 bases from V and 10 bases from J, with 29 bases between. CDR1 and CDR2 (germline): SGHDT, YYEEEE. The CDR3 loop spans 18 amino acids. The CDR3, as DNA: TGTGCCAGCAGCTCTCCATTATCGGCACTACCAGATATGGAGGAGCAGTTCTTC. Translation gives CASSSPLSALPDMEEQFF.

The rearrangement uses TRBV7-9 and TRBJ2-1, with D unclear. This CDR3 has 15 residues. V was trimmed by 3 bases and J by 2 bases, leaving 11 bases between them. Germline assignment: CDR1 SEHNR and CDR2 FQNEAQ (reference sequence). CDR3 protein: CASSFVIPPYNEQFF. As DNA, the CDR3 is TGTGCCAGCAGCTTCGTGATTCCCCCCTACAATGAGCAGTTCTTC.